The source of this T cell receptor (beta chain) is a study of cytomegalovirus exposure and HLA in healthy donors. Across the study: Around 200 million T cells yielded about 120 million unique TCR beta sequences, as an earlier analysis found.

PCR employed 60 Vbeta and 13 Jbeta primers. In the authors' workflow: There were some 87 million unique TCR beta chains by a later count, and approximately 10 million of them were shared. Profiled with immunoSEQ multiplex PCR; TCRdb holds only in-frame clones, not every one. D and trimming come from the DNA, and the V and J calls and clone size come from that table. The table has some 120,000 clones, over 75% seen once. Remarks on this clone: The antigen remains unidentified.

Trimming left V 6 bases short and J 0 bases short, with 9 bases between. The length of the CDR3 is 13 residues. The germline CDR1 and CDR2 sequences are MNHEY and SVGAGI. Study conclusions and caveats: Upon later analysis, TCR association rates were observed to vary by HLA locus, being highest for DRB1 and lowest for HLA-C.

The sample taken for sequencing was PBMCs. The chain recombines TRBV6-5 with TRBJ2-7; tentative D call: TRBD1 (6 bases). This receptor was obtained from a man in his forties in good health and CMV-seronegative. CDR3 nucleotide sequence: TGTGCCAGCAGGAGGACAGTCTCCTACGAGCAGTACTTC. Its translation: CASRRTVSYEQYF.